These 5 T cell receptor beta chains share one sample of origin, sequenced in a study of graft-versus-host responses after intestinal transplantation. Sequencing used immunoSEQ multiplex PCR; TCRdb keeps in-frame clones, though not all of them. This sample carries roughly 30,000 clones, approximately 80% of them seen once, and the ten largest clones take around a fifth. No antigen is known for these receptors. The sample was unstimulated CD8+ T cells sorted from spleen or lymph node cells, taken before intestinal transplant. These TCRs come from a human donor who received an intestinal transplant.

The rearrangement links TRBV27 to TRBJ2-3; the D gene is possibly TRBD1 (5 bases). CDR3 size: 16 residues. The germline V gene encodes CDR1 MNHEY and CDR2 SMNVEV (reference sequence). Trimming took 4 bases from V and 2 from J, leaving 16 bases between them. This CDR3 is CASSSKLGPPTDTQYF. The CDR3 nucleotides are TGTGCCAGCAGTTCGAAGCTGGGGCCCCCCACAGATACGCAGTATTTT.

V and J are TRBV5-6 and TRBJ2-5; TRBD2 agrees at 8 bases. CDR1 is SGHDT, CDR2 YYEEEE, per germline. V shed 4 bases and J 5 bases; nucleotides not matched to a gene: 10. CDR3 length: 15 amino acids. The CDR3 protein is CASSLNGGAGETQYF. In nucleotides, the CDR3 is TGTGCCAGCAGCCTGAACGGGGGGGCCGGGGAGACCCAGTACTTC.

This rearrangement joins TRBV27 to TRBJ2-7; the D gene is possibly TRBD1 (6 bases). Between the trimmed V and J ends, which lost 0 bases and 3 bases, there was a span of 6 bases. Germline V gene sequence: CDR1 MNHEY, CDR2 SMNVEV (reference sequence). The CDR3 extends over 13 amino acids. CDR3 amino acids: CASSLSDSYEQYF. CDR3 nucleotides: TGTGCCAGCAGTTTATCGGACAGCTACGAGCAGTACTTC.

This clone was detected once. V and J are TRBV6-1 and TRBJ2-3; D gene uncertain. V shed 2 bases and J shed 0 bases, with 6 bases lying between them. This CDR3 comprises 14 residues. Looked up from germline, CDR1 is MNHNS and CDR2 is SASEGT. The CDR3 DNA is TGTGCCAGCAGTGAAACAGCTAGCACAGATACGCAGTATTTT. Its translation is CASSETASTDTQYF.

The gene calls are TRBV12-1 and TRBJ1-5; the D segment call TRBD1 is taken from the table without a DNA check. TRBV12-1 is marked as a pseudogene. The CDR3 has 14 residues. Here the CDR3 DNA reads TGTGCCAGCAGCTTTGGGCAGATCAATCAGCCCCAGCATTTT. Its protein product is CASSFGQINQPQHF.